The subject of this entry is one T cell receptor (beta chain). The data were produced by immunoSEQ multiplex PCR, yet TCRdb's version contains in-frame clones alone and is incomplete. Among more than 200,000 clones, 86% were seen once, and the ten largest hold approximately 6.1%. This sample is drawn from a study of blood T cell repertoires in COVID-19. Study context: Acute and convalescent COVID-19 samples came from the United States, Italy and Spain. The analysed material was cDNA or gDNA that came from T cells, B-cell-depleted T cells, or PBMCs.

This clonotype was obtained from a man older than 75 with acute or convalescent COVID-19. The sequenced material came from peripheral blood.

Here the CDR3 DNA reads TGTGCCAGCAATCGACAGGGGTCTGGGGCCAACGTCCTGACTTTC. Amino acids: CASNRQGSGANVLTF. The V and J genes are TRBV6-5 and TRBJ2-6; 8 positions match TRBD1. CDR1 and CDR2 (germline): MNHEY, SVGAGI. The J segment lost 1 base and the V segment lost 7 bases, leaving 3 bases of the junction unmatched. This CDR3 has 15 amino acids.